What follows are 28 T cell receptor beta chains derived from one specimen sequenced in a study of response to subunit inactivated influenza vaccine. MiXCR, run by TCRdb on the RT-PCR reads, gives a single entry per CDR3 protein. The sample contains hundreds of thousands of distinct CDR3 sequences, more than 11% of which appear only once. Sequenced here: PBMCs from blood, sampled 14 to 15 days before vaccination. The receptors shown here come from a man aged 50 or older who received an inactivated influenza vaccine.

This clonotype occurred a few times. This sequence joins TRBV7-9 and TRBJ2-5, with TRBD2 identical over 7 bases. Germline lookup yields CDR1 SEHNR and CDR2 FQNEAQ (reference sequence). The CDR3 has 15 amino acids. Unmatched junction bases numbered 9, after V lost 5 bases and J lost 3 bases. CDR3 region: CASSIPSGAKETQYF. The CDR3 region has the DNA TGTGCCAGCAGCATACCTAGCGGAGCGAAAGAGACCCAGTACTTC. The full variable domain, with the rest looked up from reference TRBV7-9 and TRBJ2-5, is DTGVSQNPRHKITKRGQNVTFRCDPISEHNRLYWYRQTLGQGPEFLTYFQNEAQLEKSRLLSDRFSAERPKGSFSTLEIQRTEQGDSAMYLCASSIPSGAKETQYFGPGTRLLVL.

This sequence joins TRBV5-1 and TRBJ1-2; possible D gene TRBD1, 5 bases. The germline CDR1 and CDR2 sequences are SGHRS and YFSETQ. V lost 2 bases and J lost 7, with 15 bases in between. The CDR3 covers 14 residues. The DNA of the CDR3 is TGCGCCAGCAGCTTCGGGGACCCCTCTCTTGGCTACACCTTC. It translates to CASSFGDPSLGYTF. Complete variable domain (other parts from reference TRBV5-1 and TRBJ1-2): KAGVTQTPRYLIKTRGQQVTLSCSPISGHRSVSWYQQTPGQGLQFLFEYFSETQRNKGNFPGRFSGRQFSNSRSEMNVSTLELGDSALYLCASSFGDPSLGYTFGSGTRLTVV.

The chain combines TRBV7-8 with TRBJ2-7; perhaps TRBD2 as D (6 bases). Germline V gene lookup returns CDR1 SGHVS and CDR2 FQNEAQ. V gave up 0 bases and J gave up 0 bases, with 15 bases separating them. The CDR3 is 17 amino acids. The CDR3 DNA sequence: TGTGCCAGCAGCTTAGCCCGCGGGGTATACTCCTCCTACGAGCAGTACTTC. Translated, it gives CASSLARGVYSSYEQYF. The complete variable domain, with remaining parts taken from reference TRBV7-8 and TRBJ2-7, reads GAGVSQSPRYKVAKRGQDVALRCDPISGHVSLFWYQQALGQGPEFLTYFQNEAQLDKSGLPSDRFFAERPEGSVSTLKIQRTQQEDSAVYLCASSLARGVYSSYEQYFGPGTRLTVT.

The table lists this clonotype with many counts. The gene calls are TRBV16 and TRBJ1-5, with D perhaps TRBD1 (5 bases). With 0 bases removed from V and 6 bases from J, the gap between germline ends came to 12 bases. The CDR3 has 15 amino acids. Germline CDR1 reads KGHSY; CDR2 reads FQNENV. The CDR3 sequence is CASSQSGQGGQPQHF. The CDR3 DNA reads TGTGCCAGCAGCCAATCCGGCCAGGGCGGTCAGCCCCAGCATTTT. Variable domain in full (rest from reference TRBV16 and TRBJ1-5): GEEVAQTPKHLVRGEGQKAKLYCAPIKGHSYVFWYQQVLKNEFKFLISFQNENVFDETGMPKERFSAKCLPNSPCSLEIQATKLEDSAVYFCASSQSGQGGQPQHFGDGTRLSIL.

J is TRBJ1-6 and V is TRBV12-3 or TRBV12-4; D call uncertain. The CDR3 loop spans 12 amino acids. Between the trimmed V and J ends, which lost 6 bases and 9 bases, there was a span of 9 bases. CDR3 sequence reads: CASRTQTSPLHF. The CDR3 DNA reads TGTGCCAGCAGAACCCAAACTTCACCCCTCCACTTT.

This sequence joins TRBV30 and TRBJ2-4; D is tentatively TRBD1 or TRBD2 (5 bases each). Looked up from germline, CDR1 is GTSNPN and CDR2 is SVGIG (reference sequence). Trimming took off 2 bases at V and 1 base at J, with 9 bases between the two ends. CDR3 size: 14 residues. The CDR3 protein is CAWSPWGAKNIQYF. The CDR3, as DNA: TGTGCCTGGAGTCCCTGGGGGGCCAAAAACATTCAGTACTTC.

V usage is TRBV5-5 and J usage is TRBJ2-2; TRBD2 matches 7 bases. The CDR3 length is 15 residues. Per germline, CDR1 SGHKS and CDR2 YYEKEE (reference sequence). V was clipped by 5 bases and J by 3 bases; unmatched bases: 7. CDR3 in amino acids: CASREGGRDTGELFF. The CDR3 coding sequence is TGTGCCAGCAGGGAAGGAGGGAGGGACACCGGGGAGCTGTTTTTT. Full variable domain (missing parts from reference TRBV5-5 and TRBJ2-2): DAGVTQSPTHLIKTRGQQVTLRCSPISGHKSVSWYQQVLGQGPQFIFQYYEKEERGRGNFPDRFSARQFPNYSSELNVNALLLGDSALYLCASREGGRDTGELFFGEGSRLTVL.

The chain couples TRBV20-1 to TRBJ2-5, with D hard to call. With 6 bases removed from V and 5 bases from J, the gap between germline ends came to 19 bases. From germline, CDR1 is DFQATT and CDR2 SNEGSKA (reference sequence). CDR3 length: 14 residues. CDR3 nucleotide sequence: TGCAGTGCCCGATACCCTCTCCAAGGGGAGACCCAGTACTTC. It encodes CSARYPLQGETQYF.

J is TRBJ2-1 and V is TRBV12-3 or TRBV12-4; D uncertain. CDR3 length: 17 residues. The V and J ends lost 4 bases and 2 bases respectively, with 18 bases between them. In DNA form, the CDR3 reads TGTGCCAGCAGTTCCCGGGCCCTTACTCATGCCTACAATGAGCAGTTCTTC. Amino acid sequence: CASSSRALTHAYNEQFF.

This rearrangement joins TRBV7-2 to TRBJ2-1, with 10 bases lining up with TRBD1. Germline V gives CDR1 SGHTA, CDR2 FQGNSA. This CDR3 is built from 15 residues. The trim removed 5 bases at V and 6 bases at J, leaving 7 bases unmatched. CDR3 loop: CASSRGTGARNEQFF. In DNA form, the CDR3 reads TGTGCCAGCAGCCGGGGGACAGGGGCTCGCAATGAGCAGTTCTTC. The whole variable domain, filled in from reference TRBV7-2 and TRBJ2-1, reads GAGVSQSPSNKVTEKGKDVELRCDPISGHTALYWYRQSLGQGLEFLIYFQGNSAPDKSGLPSDRFSAERTGGSVSTLTIQRTQQEDSAVYLCASSRGTGARNEQFFGPGTRLTVL.

The rearrangement links TRBV30 to TRBJ2-1; D unresolved. The length of the CDR3 is 12 residues. CDR1 is GTSNPN, CDR2 SVGIG, per germline (reference sequence). The V gene lost 0 bases and the J gene lost 5 bases, with 5 bases spanning the gap. CDR3: CAWSVSDNEQFF. CDR3 coding DNA: TGTGCCTGGAGTGTCAGTGACAATGAGCAGTTCTTC.

Only a few counts were recorded for this clonotype. V usage is TRBV6-2 or TRBV6-3 and J usage is TRBJ2-2, with TRBD1 identical over 9 bases. Per the germline V gene, CDR1 is MNHEY and CDR2 is SVGEGT. After removal of 6 bases from V and 4 bases from J, the junction contained 6 bases not matched to a gene. CDR3 size: 15 residues. The CDR3, as DNA: TGTGCCAGCAGGGATGGGACAGGGCGCACCGGGGAGCTGTTTTTT. Its protein is CASRDGTGRTGELFF.

The chain uses TRBV10-3 and TRBJ2-7; 7 nucleotides agree with TRBD2. This CDR3 region has 16 residues. Trimming took 3 bases from V and 2 from J; bases not matched to a gene: 10. Germline CDR1 reads ENHRY; CDR2 reads SYGVKD. CDR3 DNA: TGTGCCATCAGTGAATATATCGGGAGGAGAACCTACGAGCAGTACTTC. Translating gives CAISEYIGRRTYEQYF.

This chain uses TRBV12-3 or TRBV12-4 with TRBJ2-1; TRBD1 matches at 7 bases. After removal of 2 bases from V and 8 bases from J, the junction contained 3 bases not matched to a gene. This CDR3 contains 13 residues. The CDR3 loop is CASSLRQGYEQFF. The CDR3 DNA sequence: TGTGCCAGCAGTTTAAGACAGGGCTATGAGCAGTTCTTC.

This sequence joins TRBV12-3 or TRBV12-4 and TRBJ2-7; D gene unclear. V was trimmed by 3 bases and J by 0 bases, leaving 9 bases between them. This CDR3 spans 14 amino acids. The CDR3 here is CASSFGYPSYEQYF. CDR3 in DNA: TGTGCCAGCAGTTTCGGGTACCCCTCCTACGAGCAGTACTTC.

The CDR3 DNA follows: TGTGCCAGCAGCCCCAGGATCGGCACAGATACGCAGTATTTT. Its translation is CASSPRIGTDTQYF. This chain joins TRBV7-9 and TRBJ2-3; D gene unclear. V was clipped by 5 bases and J by 1 base, with 10 bases between them. Germline assignment: CDR1 SEHNR and CDR2 FQNEAQ (reference sequence). The CDR3 sequence is 14 residues long.

This clonotype occurred many times. The J gene is TRBJ2-2, the V gene TRBV20-1; no reliable D call. CDR1 and CDR2 (germline): DFQATT, SNEGSKA (reference sequence). V was clipped by 4 bases and J by 2 bases, with 11 bases between them. The CDR3 loop spans 14 amino acids. This CDR3 is CSANPSLNTGELFF. DNA for the CDR3: TGCAGTGCTAACCCCTCTTTAAACACCGGGGAGCTGTTTTTT.

The chain combines TRBV24-1 with TRBJ2-7; the match to TRBD2 covers 7 bases. J gave up 3 bases and V 4 bases, and 2 bases lay outside the gene matches. The CDR3 length is 13 residues. CDR1 and CDR2 from the germline V gene are KGHDR and SFDVKD. DNA for the CDR3: TGTGCCACCAGTGAAGCTAGCGGCTACGAGCAGTACTTC. Translated: CATSEASGYEQYF.

Only a few counts were recorded for this clonotype. The V call is TRBV5-1, the J call TRBJ1-1; D is perhaps TRBD1 (6 bases). The CDR3 is 15 residues long. V lost 0 bases, J lost 1 base, and 10 bases lay in between. The V gene's germline CDR1 is SGHRS and CDR2 YFSETQ. DNA for the CDR3: TGCGCCAGCAGCTTGGTACAGGGTTGGAACACTGAAGCTTTCTTT. This translates into CASSLVQGWNTEAFF.

CDR3 in amino acids: CSVEDTRTDTQYF. The CDR3 nucleotides read TGCAGCGTTGAGGACACCCGCACAGATACGCAGTATTTT. The J gene is TRBJ2-3, the V gene TRBV29-1; D possibly corresponds to TRBD1 (5 bases). Germline lookup yields CDR1 SQVTM and CDR2 ANQGSEA. The ends were cut back, 3 bases at V and 1 base at J, with 8 bases in the middle. CDR3 size: 13 residues.

In its sample, this clonotype was seen many times. V and J are TRBV4-1 and TRBJ2-2, with a tentative D call TRBD2 (7 bases). Germline CDR1 and CDR2: MGHRA and YSYEKL. The CDR3 length is 15 residues. V lost 3 bases and J 4 bases, leaving 12 bases between the germline ends. This CDR3 is CASSHRGGGTGELFF. The DNA of the CDR3 is TGCGCCAGCAGCCACAGGGGCGGGGGCACCGGGGAGCTGTTTTTT.

The table lists this clonotype with a few counts. This chain joins TRBV4-2 and TRBJ1-5; D not certain. V dropped 2 bases and J dropped 6 bases, with 8 bases sitting between them. CDR1 is LGHNA, CDR2 YNFKEQ, per germline. The CDR3 consists of 13 residues. The CDR3 spells CASSQRTGQPQHF. Here the CDR3 DNA reads TGTGCCAGCAGCCAACGGACCGGTCAGCCCCAGCATTTT.

The V call is TRBV29-1, the J call TRBJ2-6; no reliable D call. The V end was cut by 6 bases, the J end by 0 bases, with 15 bases between. Germline V gives CDR1 SQVTM, CDR2 ANQGSEA. The CDR3 covers 16 residues. CDR3 loop: CSVLPWQRSGANVLTF. CDR3 coding DNA: TGCAGCGTCTTGCCATGGCAGCGCTCTGGGGCCAACGTCCTGACTTTC.

The V call is TRBV14, the J call TRBJ2-3; 7 bases are a match to TRBD1. Trimming cost V 2 bases and J 2 bases; bases outside gene matches: 7. The CDR3 is 16 amino acids. Germline lookup yields CDR1 SGHDN and CDR2 FVKESK. DNA of the CDR3: TGTGCCAGCAGCCAAACCGGGACAGACAACACAGATACGCAGTATTTT. Translation: CASSQTGTDNTDTQYF. Filled out from reference TRBV14 and TRBJ2-3, the complete variable domain reads EAGVTQFPSHSVIEKGQTVTLRCDPISGHDNLYWYRRVMGKEIKFLLHFVKESKQDESGMPNNRFLAERTGGTYSTLKVQPAELEDSGVYFCASSQTGTDNTDTQYFGPGTRLTVL.

This clonotype occurred many times. The chain joins TRBV20-1 to TRBJ2-3; 10 nucleotides match TRBD2. V was clipped by 1 base and J by 4 bases; unmatched bases: 5. The CDR3 sequence is 15 residues long. CDR1 is DFQATT and CDR2 is SNEGSKA in the germline V gene (reference sequence). This CDR3 reads CSARGSGGASDTQYF. In nucleotides, the CDR3 is TGCAGTGCTAGAGGGAGCGGGGGGGCCTCAGATACGCAGTATTTT.

This clonotype has a handful of counts. This chain joins TRBV20-1 and TRBJ2-5, with 8 bases that match TRBD2. The V gene end was trimmed by 3 bases and the J gene end by 4 bases; junction bases not matched to a gene: 7. CDR1 and CDR2 from the germline V gene are DFQATT and SNEGSKA (reference sequence). This CDR3 is built from 14 residues. CDR3 sequence reads: CSASGSGARETQYF. The DNA for the CDR3 is TGCAGTGCTAGTGGTAGCGGGGCCCGAGAGACCCAGTACTTC.

This clonotype has ten or more counts. The CDR3 coding sequence is TGTGCCAGCAGCTTGGCTCTAGGATACGAGCAGTACTTC. Translation: CASSLALGYEQYF. The chain has TRBV7-2 and TRBJ2-7; D is ambiguous. Germline assignment: CDR1 SGHTA and CDR2 FQGNSA. CDR3 length equals 13 residues. The V gene lost 3 bases and the J gene lost 4 bases, with 10 bases spanning the gap.

This clonotype was observed a handful of times. The chain has TRBV10-3 and TRBJ2-2; no clear D gene. Germline loops: CDR1 ENHRY, CDR2 SYGVKD. Trimming took off 2 bases at V and 1 base at J, with 2 bases between the two ends. This CDR3 spans 13 amino acids. The CDR3 spells CAISELNTGELFF. Here the CDR3 DNA reads TGTGCCATCAGTGAGCTGAACACCGGGGAGCTGTTTTTT.